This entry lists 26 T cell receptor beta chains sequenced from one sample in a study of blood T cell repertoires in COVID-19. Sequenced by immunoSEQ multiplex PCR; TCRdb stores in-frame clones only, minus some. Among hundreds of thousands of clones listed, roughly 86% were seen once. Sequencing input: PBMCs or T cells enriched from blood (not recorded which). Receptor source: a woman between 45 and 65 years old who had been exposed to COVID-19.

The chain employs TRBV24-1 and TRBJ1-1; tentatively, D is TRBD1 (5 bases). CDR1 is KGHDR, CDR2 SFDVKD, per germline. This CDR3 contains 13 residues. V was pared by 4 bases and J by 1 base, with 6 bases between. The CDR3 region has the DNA TGTGCCACCAGTGACCAGGGGAACACTGAAGCTTTCTTT. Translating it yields CATSDQGNTEAFF.

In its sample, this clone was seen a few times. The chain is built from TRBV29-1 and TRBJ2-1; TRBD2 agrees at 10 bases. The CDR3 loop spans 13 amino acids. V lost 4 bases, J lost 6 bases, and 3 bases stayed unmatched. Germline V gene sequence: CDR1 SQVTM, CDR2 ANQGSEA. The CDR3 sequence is CSVAAGGPNEQFF. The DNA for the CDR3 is TGCAGCGTTGCAGCGGGGGGGCCCAATGAGCAGTTCTTC.

The CDR3, as DNA: TGCGCCAGCAGCTTGGCGTCGGGGAACACCGGGGAGCTGTTTTTT. It codes for CASSLASGNTGELFF. The V and J genes are TRBV5-1 and TRBJ2-2, with D unclear. V was cut by 0 bases and J by 1 base, with 7 bases left in between. The CDR3 is made up of 15 amino acids. Germline V gene lookup returns CDR1 SGHRS and CDR2 YFSETQ.

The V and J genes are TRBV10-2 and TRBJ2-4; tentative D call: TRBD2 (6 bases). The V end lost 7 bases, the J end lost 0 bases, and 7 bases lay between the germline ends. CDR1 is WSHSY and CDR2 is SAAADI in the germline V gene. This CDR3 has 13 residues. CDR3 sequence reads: CASKGLAKNIQYF. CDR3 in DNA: TGCGCCAGCAAGGGACTAGCCAAAAACATTCAGTACTTC.

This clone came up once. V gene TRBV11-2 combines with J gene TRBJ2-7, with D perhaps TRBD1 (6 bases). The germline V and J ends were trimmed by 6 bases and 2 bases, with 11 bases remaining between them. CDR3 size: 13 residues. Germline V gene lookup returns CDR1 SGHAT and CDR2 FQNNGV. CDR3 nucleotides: TGTGCCAGCAGTAGACAGGTAACCTACGAGCAGTACTTC. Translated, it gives CASSRQVTYEQYF.

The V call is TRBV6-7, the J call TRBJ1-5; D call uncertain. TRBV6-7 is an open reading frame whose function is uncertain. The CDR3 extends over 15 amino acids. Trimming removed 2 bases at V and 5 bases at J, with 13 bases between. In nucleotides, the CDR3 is TGTGCCAGCAGTTACGGCCAGGCCTTGGATCAGCCCCAGCATTTT. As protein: CASSYGQALDQPQHF.

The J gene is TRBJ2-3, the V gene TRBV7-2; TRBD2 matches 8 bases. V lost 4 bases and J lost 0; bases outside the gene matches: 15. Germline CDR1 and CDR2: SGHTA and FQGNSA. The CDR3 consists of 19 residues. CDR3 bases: TGTGCCAGCAGCTCCAGGGGCTCCGGGGGGGCGTTCAGCACAGATACGCAGTATTTT. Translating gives CASSSRGSGGAFSTDTQYF.

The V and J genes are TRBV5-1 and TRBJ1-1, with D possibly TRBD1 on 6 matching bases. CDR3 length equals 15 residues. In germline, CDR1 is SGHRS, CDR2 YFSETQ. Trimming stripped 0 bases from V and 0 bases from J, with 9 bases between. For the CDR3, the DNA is TGCGCCAGCAGCTTGGGGGACATTTTGAACACTGAAGCTTTCTTT. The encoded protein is CASSLGDILNTEAFF.

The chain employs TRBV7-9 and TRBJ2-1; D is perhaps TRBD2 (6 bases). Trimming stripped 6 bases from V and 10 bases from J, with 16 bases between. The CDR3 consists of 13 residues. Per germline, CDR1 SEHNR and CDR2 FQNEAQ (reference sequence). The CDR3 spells CASRLLATGEQFF. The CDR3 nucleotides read TGTGCCAGCAGACTCCTAGCGACTGGGGAGCAGTTCTTC.

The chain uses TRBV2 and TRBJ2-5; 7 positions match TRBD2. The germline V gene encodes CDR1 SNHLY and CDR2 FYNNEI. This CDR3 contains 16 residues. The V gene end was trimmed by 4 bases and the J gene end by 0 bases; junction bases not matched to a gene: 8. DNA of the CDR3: TGTGCCAGCAGTGCCTTCGCTAGCGGCAACCAAGAGACCCAGTACTTC. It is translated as CASSAFASGNQETQYF.

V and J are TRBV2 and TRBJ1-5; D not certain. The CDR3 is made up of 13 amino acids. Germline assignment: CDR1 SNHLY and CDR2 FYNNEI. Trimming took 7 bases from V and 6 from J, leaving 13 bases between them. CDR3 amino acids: CASKEIEGQPQHF. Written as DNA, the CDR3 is TGTGCCAGCAAGGAGATAGAGGGTCAGCCCCAGCATTTT.

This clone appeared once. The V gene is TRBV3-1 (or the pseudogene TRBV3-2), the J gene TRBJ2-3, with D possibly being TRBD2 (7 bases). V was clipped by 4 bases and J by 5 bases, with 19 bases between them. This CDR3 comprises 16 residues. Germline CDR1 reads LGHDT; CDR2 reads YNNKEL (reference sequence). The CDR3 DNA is TGTGCCAGCAGCCGAGACGGAGGGGGGGCAGGAGATACGCAGTATTTT. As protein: CASSRDGGGAGDTQYF.

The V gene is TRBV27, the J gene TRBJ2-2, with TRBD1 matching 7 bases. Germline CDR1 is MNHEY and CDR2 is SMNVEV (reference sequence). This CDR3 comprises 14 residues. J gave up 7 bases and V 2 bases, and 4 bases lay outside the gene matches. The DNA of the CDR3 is TGTGCCAGCAGTTTAACAGGGGTCTTCGGGGAGCTGTTTTTT. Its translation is CASSLTGVFGELFF.

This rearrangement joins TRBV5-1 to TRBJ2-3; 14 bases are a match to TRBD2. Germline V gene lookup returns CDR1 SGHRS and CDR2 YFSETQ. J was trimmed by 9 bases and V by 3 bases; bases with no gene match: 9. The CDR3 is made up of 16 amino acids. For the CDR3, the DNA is TGCGCCAGCAGCTCGCCGACTAGCGGGGGGGCGTTCACGCAGTATTTT. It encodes CASSSPTSGGAFTQYF.

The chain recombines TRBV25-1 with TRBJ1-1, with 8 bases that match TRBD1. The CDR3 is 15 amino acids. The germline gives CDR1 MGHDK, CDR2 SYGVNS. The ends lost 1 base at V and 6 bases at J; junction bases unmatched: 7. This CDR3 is CASSESAGTGAEAFF. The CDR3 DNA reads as TGTGCCAGCAGTGAATCGGCGGGGACAGGCGCTGAAGCTTTCTTT.

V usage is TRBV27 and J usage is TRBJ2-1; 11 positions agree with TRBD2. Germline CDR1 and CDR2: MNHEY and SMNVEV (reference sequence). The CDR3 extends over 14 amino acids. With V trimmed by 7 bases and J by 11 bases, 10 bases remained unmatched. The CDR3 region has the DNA TGTGCCAGCACCCCTTTAGCGGGGGGGCACAAGCAGTTCTTC. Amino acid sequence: CASTPLAGGHKQFF.

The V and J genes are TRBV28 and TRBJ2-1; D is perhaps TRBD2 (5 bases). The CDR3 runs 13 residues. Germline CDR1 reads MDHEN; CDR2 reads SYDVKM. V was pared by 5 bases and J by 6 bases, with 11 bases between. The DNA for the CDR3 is TGTGCCAGCAGTCCCCGGACTTTCAATGAGCAGTTCTTC. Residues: CASSPRTFNEQFF.

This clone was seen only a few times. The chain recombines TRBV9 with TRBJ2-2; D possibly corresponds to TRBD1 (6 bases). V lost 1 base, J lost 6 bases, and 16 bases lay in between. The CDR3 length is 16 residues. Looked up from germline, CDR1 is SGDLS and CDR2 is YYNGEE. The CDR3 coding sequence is TGTGCCAGCAGCGTACACAAGACAGGCCTCGCCGGGGAGCTGTTTTTT. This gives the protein CASSVHKTGLAGELFF.

The DNA of the CDR3 is TGCGCCAGCAGCCACGATGCTCAGGGAAACTATGGCTACACCTTC. Protein product: CASSHDAQGNYGYTF. The genes are TRBV4-1 and TRBJ1-2, with D possibly TRBD1 on 5 matching bases. V was shortened by 3 bases and J by 2 bases, with 13 bases between the two germline ends. CDR3 size: 15 residues. Germline V gives CDR1 MGHRA, CDR2 YSYEKL.

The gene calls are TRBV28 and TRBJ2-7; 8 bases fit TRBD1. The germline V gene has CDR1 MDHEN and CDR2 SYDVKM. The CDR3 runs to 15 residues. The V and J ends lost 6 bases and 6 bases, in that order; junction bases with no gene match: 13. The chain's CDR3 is CASSLGGQGAGEQYF. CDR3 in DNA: TGTGCCAGCAGCTTAGGTGGTCAGGGGGCTGGCGAGCAGTACTTC. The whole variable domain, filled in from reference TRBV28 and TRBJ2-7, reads DVKVTQSSRYLVKRTGEKVFLECVQDMDHENMFWYRQDPGLGLRLIYFSYDVKMKEKGDIPEGYSVSREKKERFSLILESASTNQTSMYLCASSLGGQGAGEQYFGPGTRLTVT.

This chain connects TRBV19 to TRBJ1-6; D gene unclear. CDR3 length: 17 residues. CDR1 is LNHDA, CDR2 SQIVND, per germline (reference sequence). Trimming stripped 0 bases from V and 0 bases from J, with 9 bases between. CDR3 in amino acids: CASSIEVTSSYNSPLHF. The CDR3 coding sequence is TGTGCCAGTAGTATAGAAGTCACCAGCTCCTATAATTCACCCCTCCACTTT.

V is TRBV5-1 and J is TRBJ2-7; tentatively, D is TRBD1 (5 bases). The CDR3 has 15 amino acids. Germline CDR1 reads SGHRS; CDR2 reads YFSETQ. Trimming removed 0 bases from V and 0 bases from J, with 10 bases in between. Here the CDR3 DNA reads TGCGCCAGCAGCTTGGCAGCAGGGCTCTCCTACGAGCAGTACTTC. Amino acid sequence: CASSLAAGLSYEQYF.

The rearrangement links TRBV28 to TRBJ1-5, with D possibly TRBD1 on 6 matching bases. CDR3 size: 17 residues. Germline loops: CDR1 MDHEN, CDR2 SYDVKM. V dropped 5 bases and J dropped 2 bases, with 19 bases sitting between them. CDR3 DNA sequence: TGTGCCAGCAGTCTAACTTCGGACAGAACTCGCAATCAGCCCCAGCATTTT. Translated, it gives CASSLTSDRTRNQPQHF.

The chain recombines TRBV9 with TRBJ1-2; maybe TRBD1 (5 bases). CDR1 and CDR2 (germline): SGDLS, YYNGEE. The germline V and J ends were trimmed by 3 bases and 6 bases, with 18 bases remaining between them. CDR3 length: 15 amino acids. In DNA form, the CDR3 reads TGTGCCAGCAGCGGCGCCGGGGGAGGGAAGCATGGCTACACCTTC. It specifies CASSGAGGGKHGYTF.

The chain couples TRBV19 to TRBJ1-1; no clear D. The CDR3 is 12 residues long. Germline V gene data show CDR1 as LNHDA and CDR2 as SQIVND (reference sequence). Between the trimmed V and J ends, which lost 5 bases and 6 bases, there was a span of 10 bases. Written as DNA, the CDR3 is TGTGCCAGTAGTGGAGACGGCGCTGAAGCTTTCTTT. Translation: CASSGDGAEAFF. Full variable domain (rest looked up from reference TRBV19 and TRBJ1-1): DGGITQSPKYLFRKEGQNVTLSCEQNLNHDAMYWYRQDPGQGLRLIYYSQIVNDFQKGDIAEGYSVSREKKESFPLTVTSAQKNPTAFYLCASSGDGAEAFFGQGTRLTVV.

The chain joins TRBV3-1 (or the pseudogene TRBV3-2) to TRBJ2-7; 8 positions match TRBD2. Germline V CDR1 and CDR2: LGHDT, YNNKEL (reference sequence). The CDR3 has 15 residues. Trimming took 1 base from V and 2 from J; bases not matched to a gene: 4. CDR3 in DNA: TGTGCCAGCAGCCAAGTTGCGGGGGGTCCCTACGAGCAGTACTTC. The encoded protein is CASSQVAGGPYEQYF.